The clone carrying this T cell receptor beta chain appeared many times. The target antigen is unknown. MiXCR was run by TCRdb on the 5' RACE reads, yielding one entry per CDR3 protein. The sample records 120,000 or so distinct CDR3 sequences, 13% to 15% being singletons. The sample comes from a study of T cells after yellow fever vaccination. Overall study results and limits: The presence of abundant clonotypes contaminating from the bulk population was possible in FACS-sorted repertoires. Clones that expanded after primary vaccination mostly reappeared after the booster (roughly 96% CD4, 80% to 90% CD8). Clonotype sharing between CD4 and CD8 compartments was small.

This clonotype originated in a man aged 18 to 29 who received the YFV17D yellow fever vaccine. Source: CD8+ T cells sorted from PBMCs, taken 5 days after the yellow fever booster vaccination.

CDR3: CSARDYKRATYNEQFF. For the CDR3, the DNA is TGCAGTGCTAGAGATTATAAGCGGGCTACTTACAATGAGCAGTTCTTC. This chain connects TRBV20-1 to TRBJ2-1; D is perhaps TRBD2 (6 bases). CDR1 is DFQATT and CDR2 is SNEGSKA in the germline V gene (reference sequence). V lost 0 bases, J lost 4 bases, and 16 bases lay in between. The CDR3 runs to 16 residues.